One sample yielded the 27 T cell receptor beta chains listed below, sequenced in a study of Ad26.COV2.S vaccination and SARS-CoV-2 variants. Clones were sequenced by immunoSEQ multiplex PCR, and TCRdb holds only the in-frame ones, with some missing. Of approximately 500,000 clones in the sample, around nine tenths are singletons; the top ten hold roughly 13%. Regarding treatment: 15 to 20 received Ad26.COV2.S at low or high dose, single or two shots; roughly 5 received placebo; per-sample allocation not given. Repertoires come from day 63 after the first vaccine or placebo injection. This specimen consisted of peripheral blood, obtained in a trial of Ad26.COV2.S vaccine versus placebo. The receptors originated from a person between 18 and 59 years old who received the Ad26.COV2.S COVID-19 vaccine or a placebo.

Only one count was recorded for this clone. This chain connects TRBV9 to TRBJ2-1; 7 positions match TRBD2. This CDR3 has 16 residues. Germline values: CDR1 SGDLS, CDR2 YYNGEE. J gave up 7 bases and V 1 base, and 11 bases lay outside the gene matches. The CDR3 sequence: CASSVNSGNLQNEQFF. The DNA of the CDR3 is TGTGCCAGCAGCGTAAACAGCGGGAACCTCCAGAATGAGCAGTTCTTC.

V and J are TRBV7-2 and TRBJ2-3; TRBD2 aligns across 9 bases. CDR3 length equals 16 residues. V lost 1 base, J lost 3 bases, and 5 bases stayed unmatched. Germline values: CDR1 SGHTA, CDR2 FQGNSA. The CDR3 nucleotides are TGTGCCAGCAGCTTAGTCGCTAGCGGGATGACAGATACGCAGTATTTT. Its translation is CASSLVASGMTDTQYF.

In this sample, this clone turned up once. The chain combines TRBV7-3 with TRBJ2-7; TRBD1 agrees at 8 bases. The CDR3 covers 15 residues. Germline CDR1 is SGHTA and CDR2 is FQGTGA. V was clipped by 7 bases and J by 5 bases; unmatched bases: 13. The CDR3 nucleotides read TGTGCCAGCACCCCTCCGGCAGGGGGCGTCGACGAGCAGTACTTC. This gives the protein CASTPPAGGVDEQYF.

The chain is built from TRBV9 and TRBJ2-2, with 13 bases matching TRBD2. Germline V gives CDR1 SGDLS, CDR2 YYNGEE. Trimming at V came to 3 bases and at J to 6 bases, leaving 5 bases not matched to a gene. The CDR3 loop spans 16 amino acids. CDR3 protein: CASSDTSGRASGELFF. CDR3 coding DNA: TGTGCCAGCAGCGACACTAGCGGGAGGGCCTCCGGGGAGCTGTTTTTT. Together with reference TRBV9 and TRBJ2-2, the CDR3 gives the full variable domain: DSGVTQTPKHLITATGQRVTLRCSPRSGDLSVYWYQQSLDQGLQFLIQYYNGEERAKGNILERFSAQQFPDLHSELNLSSLELGDSALYFCASSDTSGRASGELFFGEGSRLTVL.

As to this clone: This CDR3 is also generated by other DNA sequences in the sample. This rearrangement joins TRBV29-1 to TRBJ2-7, with D possibly matching TRBD2 (7 bases). The V gene lost 6 bases and the J gene lost 4 bases, with 10 bases spanning the gap. CDR3 size: 11 residues. Per germline, CDR1 SQVTM and CDR2 ANQGSEA. The chain's CDR3 is CSVGGAYEQYF. The CDR3 DNA follows: TGCAGCGTAGGGGGGGCTTACGAGCAGTACTTC.

This chain uses TRBV27 with TRBJ2-1, with a tentative D call TRBD1 (6 bases). CDR1 MNHEY and CDR2 SMNVEV come from the germline V gene (reference sequence). Between the trimmed V and J ends, which lost 2 bases and 4 bases, there was a span of 15 bases. This CDR3 is built from 16 residues. The CDR3 DNA sequence: TGTGCCAGCAGTTTAGACAGGATCATTTCGTACAATGAGCAGTTCTTC. Translated: CASSLDRIISYNEQFF.

This clone is a singleton in its sample. The V and J genes are TRBV28 and TRBJ1-2; 8 bases align to TRBD1. CDR3 length: 15 residues. The germline gives CDR1 MDHEN, CDR2 SYDVKM. The ends lost 3 bases at V and 8 bases at J; junction bases unmatched: 11. CDR3 in amino acids: CASSFSDRAHGGYTF. CDR3 DNA sequence: TGTGCCAGCAGTTTTTCGGACAGGGCGCATGGCGGCTACACCTTC.

This chain links TRBV28 with TRBJ1-1; 11 nucleotides align to TRBD1. The CDR3 spans 11 residues. Germline values: CDR1 MDHEN, CDR2 SYDVKM. The junction had 4 bases not matched to a gene; V was cut back by 5 bases and J by 14 bases. The CDR3 region has the DNA TGTGCCAGCAGTGGACAGGGGGCGCGCTTCTTT. Encoded protein: CASSGQGARFF.

This clone was counted between two and nine times. The J gene is TRBJ1-6, the V gene TRBV4-2, with D unresolved. The CDR3 spans 13 residues. Germline assignment: CDR1 LGHNA and CDR2 YNFKEQ. Deletions cut 3 bases from V and 7 bases from J, with 7 bases between. DNA for the CDR3: TGTGCCAGCAGCCAGGCAGAGAATTCACCCCTCCACTTT. Encoded protein: CASSQAENSPLHF.

This clone was seen more than once but under ten times. The junction does not match germline at one end; this may be a read error. V gene TRBV7-7 combines with J gene TRBJ2-2; D is uncertain. Germline CDR1 is SSHAT and CDR2 is FNYEAQ (reference sequence). There are 18 residues in the CDR3. The CDR3 region has the DNA TGTGCTAGCAGCTTGTTTGTAAGGCAGAAATCTAACACCGGGGAGCTGTTTTTT. Protein sequence: CASSLFVRQKSNTGELFF.

V usage is TRBV28 and J usage is TRBJ1-1; D perhaps matches TRBD1 (5 bases). This CDR3 contains 14 residues. Trimming removed 6 bases from V and 5 bases from J, with 16 bases in between. Germline CDR1 reads MDHEN; CDR2 reads SYDVKM. The CDR3 DNA is TGTGCCAGCAGGCGGGGGGGAGTGAGTACTGAAGCTTTCTTT. This encodes CASRRGGVSTEAFF.

The chain recombines TRBV15 with TRBJ2-2; possibly TRBD1 for D (5 bases). This CDR3 has 15 residues. Germline CDR1 is LNHNV and CDR2 is YYDKDF (reference sequence). V was shortened by 0 bases and J by 6 bases, with 11 bases between the two germline ends. In DNA, the CDR3 is TGTGCCACCAGCAGAGATTTGGCAGGGTCCGGGGAGCTGTTTTTT. This codes for CATSRDLAGSGELFF.

A few counts support this clone. V usage is TRBV2 and J usage is TRBJ2-1; D not certain. Germline values: CDR1 SNHLY, CDR2 FYNNEI. V was pared by 2 bases and J by 4 bases, with 9 bases between. The CDR3 spans 14 residues. CDR3 sequence (DNA): TGTGCCAGCAGTGAATTAGGCACATACAATGAGCAGTTCTTC. Protein: CASSELGTYNEQFF.

This clone was found a few times. The V gene is TRBV14, the J gene TRBJ2-5, with 7 bases matching TRBD1. The CDR3 length is 14 residues. J was trimmed by 2 bases and V by 4 bases; bases with no gene match: 4. Germline loops: CDR1 SGHDN, CDR2 FVKESK. CDR3 region: CASSLQGWQETQYF. The CDR3, as DNA: TGTGCCAGCAGCCTACAGGGGTGGCAAGAGACCCAGTACTTC.

The J gene is TRBJ2-1, the V gene TRBV9, with TRBD2 matching over 8 bases. The germline V gene encodes CDR1 SGDLS and CDR2 YYNGEE. The CDR3 is made up of 15 amino acids. V dropped 1 base and J dropped 6; count of bases not matched to a gene: 6. CDR3 in amino acids: CASSVLAGGINEQFF. The CDR3 DNA is TGTGCCAGCAGCGTACTGGCGGGAGGAATCAATGAGCAGTTCTTC. The full variable domain, rest sourced from reference TRBV9 and TRBJ2-1, is DSGVTQTPKHLITATGQRVTLRCSPRSGDLSVYWYQQSLDQGLQFLIQYYNGEERAKGNILERFSAQQFPDLHSELNLSSLELGDSALYFCASSVLAGGINEQFFGPGTRLTVL.

This clone has more than one count but fewer than ten. V and J are TRBV5-4 and TRBJ2-3, with D unclear. Trimming stripped 0 bases from V and 8 bases from J, with 16 bases between. From germline, CDR1 is SGHNT and CDR2 YYREEE (reference sequence). This CDR3 comprises 15 residues. The CDR3 region is CASSLVHGPEPTQYF. CDR3 bases: TGTGCCAGCAGCTTGGTACATGGTCCTGAGCCTACGCAGTATTTT. Looking up the rest from reference TRBV5-4 and TRBJ2-3 gives the full variable domain: ETGVTQSPTHLIKTRGQQVTLRCSSQSGHNTVSWYQQALGQGPQFIFQYYREEENGRGNFPPRFSGLQFPNYSSELNVNALELDDSALYLCASSLVHGPEPTQYFGPGTRLTVL.

The rearrangement uses TRBV7-9 and TRBJ1-6; 8 nucleotides agree with TRBD1. CDR3 length: 15 residues. With V trimmed by 2 bases and J by 9 bases, 6 bases remained unmatched. Germline loops: CDR1 SEHNR, CDR2 FQNEAQ (reference sequence). The CDR3 spells CASSLFSRGLSPLHF. CDR3 DNA sequence: TGTGCCAGCAGCTTATTCTCCAGGGGGCTTTCACCCCTCCACTTT.

This clone was observed a few times. This chain connects TRBV7-9 to TRBJ2-2; weak D call: TRBD2 (5 bases). Per germline, CDR1 SEHNR and CDR2 FQNEAQ (reference sequence). V lost 5 bases to trimming and J lost 4 bases, with 8 bases between them. The length of the CDR3 is 13 residues. CDR3 nucleotide sequence: TGTGCCAGCAGCACCACTAGCACCGGGGAGCTGTTTTTT. It is translated as CASSTTSTGELFF.

The V call is TRBV5-1, the J call TRBJ2-3, with TRBD1 matching 8 bases. The CDR3 runs 16 residues. Per the germline V gene, CDR1 is SGHRS and CDR2 is YFSETQ. J was trimmed by 2 bases and V by 4 bases; bases with no gene match: 9. CDR3 residues: CASSSRTGRNTDTQYF. DNA of the CDR3: TGCGCCAGCAGCAGCCGGACAGGGAGAAACACAGATACGCAGTATTTT.

The genes are TRBV6-2 or TRBV6-3 and TRBJ2-7, with a weak D call TRBD2 (7 bases). Germline lookup yields CDR1 MNHEY and CDR2 SVGEGT. V was pared by 4 bases and J by 2 bases, with 21 bases between. CDR3 length equals 17 residues. The CDR3 here is CASSSRRPRGGAYEQYF. CDR3 nucleotide sequence: TGTGCCAGCAGTTCCCGCCGCCCAAGGGGGGGAGCCTACGAGCAGTACTTC.

The chain uses TRBV6-5 and TRBJ1-1; no clear D. Germline values: CDR1 MNHEY, CDR2 SVGAGI. V gave up 4 bases and J gave up 1 base, with 10 bases separating them. The CDR3 consists of 14 residues. CDR3 in DNA: TGTGCCAGCAGTTTAGGACCGAAGAACACTGAAGCTTTCTTT. Its translation is CASSLGPKNTEAFF.

V and J are TRBV4-1 and TRBJ2-5, with 8 bases that match TRBD1. There are 16 residues in the CDR3. Losses at the gene ends were 4 bases for V and 4 bases for J; bases not matched to a gene: 11. CDR1 and CDR2 from the germline V gene are MGHRA and YSYEKL. The DNA of the CDR3 is TGCGCCAGCAGCCGACAAGGACAGGGTGTGGGAGAGACCCAGTACTTC. Translated, it gives CASSRQGQGVGETQYF.

The rearrangement uses TRBV4-3 and TRBJ1-3; D ambiguous. This CDR3 region has 15 residues. V was clipped by 1 base and J by 0 bases, with 7 bases between them. The germline V gene encodes CDR1 LGHNA and CDR2 YSLEER. CDR3 residues: CASSQVRSSGNTIYF. The CDR3 DNA sequence: TGCGCCAGCAGCCAAGTACGGAGCTCTGGAAACACCATATATTTT.

The chain combines TRBV11-2 with TRBJ2-7; no clear D. Trimming shortened V by 3 bases and J by 10 bases, and 13 bases separated the two germline ends. This CDR3 has 12 amino acids. CDR1 SGHAT and CDR2 FQNNGV come from the germline V gene. The CDR3 loop reads CASSFVPTPQYF. DNA of the CDR3: TGTGCCAGCAGCTTCGTTCCAACTCCCCAGTACTTC.

The J gene is TRBJ1-1, the V gene TRBV5-4; D remains unclear. V was cut by 6 bases and J by 1 base, with 10 bases left in between. The CDR3 is 13 residues long. Germline values: CDR1 SGHNT, CDR2 YYREEE (reference sequence). In nucleotides, the CDR3 is TGTGCCAGCACCACACAGAAGAACACTGAAGCTTTCTTT. It encodes CASTTQKNTEAFF.

The chain joins TRBV28 to TRBJ2-1, with TRBD2 matching over 10 bases. The CDR3 is 15 residues long. In germline, CDR1 is MDHEN, CDR2 SYDVKM. J lost 6 bases, V lost 7 bases, and 9 bases had no gene match. CDR3 bases: TGTGCCAGCAATCAAGCGGGAGGGCCGGGCAATGAGCAGTTCTTC. As protein: CASNQAGGPGNEQFF.

The chain links TRBV29-1 to TRBJ2-5; possibly TRBD1 for D (5 bases). With 5 bases removed from V and 5 bases from J, the gap between germline ends came to 15 bases. The CDR3 has 13 residues. The germline V gene has CDR1 SQVTM and CDR2 ANQGSEA. CDR3 region: CSVSRGAGETQYF. In DNA, the CDR3 is TGCAGCGTTTCAAGGGGTGCTGGTGAGACCCAGTACTTC.